This TCR beta chain was sequenced for a study of beta chain features in type 1 diabetes. Points from the study as a whole: cDNA-based reads could over-represent cells with high TCR expression. In the patient group, naive, central memory and Treg TCRB repertoires seemed more alike than in the healthy donor group. People with Type 1 diabetes carried modestly yet significantly shorter TCRB CDR3s in all four CD4+ subsets.

Details on this clone: Its cognate antigen is unknown.

Reverse transcribing all isolated RNA meant expressed TCRB transcripts were sequenced. TCRdb's table, derived via immunoSEQ multiplex PCR, lists solely in-frame clones and lacks some. The table shows roughly 300,000 clones, with around 9% occurring only once. Based on CD45RO/CCR7/CD25/CD127/CD95/CD27, CD4+ regulatory, stem cell-like memory, naive and central memory cells were sorted. Germline V CDR1 and CDR2: MDHEN, SYDVKM. V lost 4 bases to trimming and J lost 2 bases, with 13 bases between them. The CDR3 sequence is 15 residues long. The receptor's source is a young man with type 1 diabetes. Sequencing was performed on central memory CD4+ T cells from blood. The chain uses TRBV28 and TRBJ2-3, with D perhaps matching TRBD1 (6 bases). The CDR3 DNA reads TGTGCCAGCAGTTCGGACAGTATCCCCACAGATACGCAGTATTTT. It translates to CASSSDSIPTDTQYF. Full variable domain (outside the CDR3, taken from reference TRBV28 and TRBJ2-3): DVKVTQSSRYLVKRTGEKVFLECVQDMDHENMFWYRQDPGLGLRLIYFSYDVKMKEKGDIPEGYSVSREKKERFSLILESASTNQTSMYLCASSSDSIPTDTQYFGPGTRLTVL.